The entry that follows covers one T cell receptor (beta chain) sequence. V was pared by 4 bases and J by 4 bases, with 9 bases between. The CDR3 is 12 amino acids. Germline V CDR1 and CDR2: SGHDT, YYEEEE. This specimen comes from a study of long-term antiretroviral therapy in people with HIV. With survey level as its setting, the immunoSEQ assay was v3.0. Method: immunoSEQ multiplex PCR; TCRdb's copy keeps in-frame clones and lacks some. The data hold about 24,000 clones, with about 95% observed a single time. The sequence was obtained from a woman between 50 and 59 years old with HIV. The sequences come from unsorted PBMCs, collected less than 5 years after starting antiretroviral therapy. V usage is TRBV5-6 and J usage is TRBJ2-7, with a possible D match to TRBD1 (6 bases). The CDR3 sequence: CASSPQGYEQYF. CDR3 nucleotides: TGTGCCAGCAGCCCACAGGGATACGAGCAGTACTTC.